This entry is about one T cell receptor (beta chain). In TCRdb, the RT-PCR reads were re-called with MiXCR into one record per CDR3 protein. The sample lists about 700,000 distinct CDR3 sequences, 12% to 15% seen once, with about 3.9% in the top ten. CDR1 MNHEY and CDR2 SVGEGT come from the germline V gene. V lost 6 bases, J lost 6 bases, and 10 bases stayed unmatched. This CDR3 is built from 14 residues. The clonotype comes from a female donor in good health, serving as a healthy control. The sequencing input was memory CD4+ T cells from blood. The chain joins TRBV6-2 or TRBV6-3 to TRBJ2-7, with TRBD2 matching over 8 bases. CDR3 region: CASSLPGLEAEQYF. Here the CDR3 DNA reads TGTGCCAGCAGCCTTCCGGGACTAGAGGCCGAGCAGTACTTC.